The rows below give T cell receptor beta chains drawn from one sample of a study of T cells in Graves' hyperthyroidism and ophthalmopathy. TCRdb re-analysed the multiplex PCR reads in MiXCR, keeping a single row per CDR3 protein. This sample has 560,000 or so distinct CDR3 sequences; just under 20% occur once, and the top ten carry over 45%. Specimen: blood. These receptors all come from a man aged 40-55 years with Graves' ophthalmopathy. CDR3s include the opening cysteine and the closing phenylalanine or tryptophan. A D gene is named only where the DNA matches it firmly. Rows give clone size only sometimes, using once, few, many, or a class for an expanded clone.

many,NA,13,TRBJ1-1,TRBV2,TGTGCCAGCAGTGAAGCGGAAACCACTGAAGCTTTCTTT,CASSEAETTEAFF
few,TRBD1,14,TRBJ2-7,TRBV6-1,TGTGCCAGCATGCCCGGGACAGCCACCTACGAGCAGTACTTC,CASMPGTATYEQYF
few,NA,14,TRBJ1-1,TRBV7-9,TGTGCCAGCAGCATTTTCACAGTAAACACTGAAGCTTTCTTT,CASSIFTVNTEAFF
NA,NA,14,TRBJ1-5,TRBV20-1,TGCAGTGCTTCAAGACAGATGCCTAATCAGCCCCAGCATTTT,CSASRQMPNQPQHF
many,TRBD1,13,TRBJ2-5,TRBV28,TGTGCCAGCGGGGACAGTCGCCAAGAGACCCAGTACTTC,CASGDSRQETQYF
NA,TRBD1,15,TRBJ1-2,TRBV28,TGTGCCAGCAGTCCGTCACTGGACAGGGGGCGAGGCTACACCTTC,CASSPSLDRGRGYTF
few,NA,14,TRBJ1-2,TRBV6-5,TGTGCCAGCAGTTACCGAGACCATAACTATGGCTACACCTTC,CASSYRDHNYGYTF
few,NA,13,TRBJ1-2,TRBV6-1,TGTGCCAGCAGTGACAGTGTTTTGGAGGGCTACACCTTC,CASSDSVLEGYTF
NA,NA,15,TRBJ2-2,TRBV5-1,TGCGCCAGCAGCGCCTTAGGGGGTCGGTCCGGGGAGCTGTTTTTT,CASSALGGRSGELFF
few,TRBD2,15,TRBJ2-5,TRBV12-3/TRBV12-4,TGTGCCAGCAGTTTTGACATTCCTAGCGGGGTAACCCAGTACTTC,CASSFDIPSGVTQYF
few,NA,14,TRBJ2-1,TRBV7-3,TGTGCCAGCAGCACCCAGGGTGCGGTCAATGAGCAGTTCTTC,CASSTQGAVNEQFF
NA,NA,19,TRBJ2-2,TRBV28,TGTGCCAGCAGTCCCCCCGTCGGGGACGGTGGGCCGAACACCGGGGAGCTGTTTTTT,CASSPPVGDGGPNTGELFF
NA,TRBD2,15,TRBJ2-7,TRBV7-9,TGTGCCAGCAGCCGGGGACTAGCGGGCCCCAGGGAGCAGTACTTC,CASSRGLAGPREQYF
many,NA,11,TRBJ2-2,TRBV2,TGTGCCAGCAGGGAGTGGGGGGAGCTGTTTTTT,CASREWGELFF
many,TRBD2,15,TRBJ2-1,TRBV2,TGTGCCAGCAGTGTAACTAGCGGGTCCTACAATGAGCAGTTCTTC,CASSVTSGSYNEQFF
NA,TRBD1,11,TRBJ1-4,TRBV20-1,TGCAGTGCTAGAGGACAGGGAATACTGTTTTTT,CSARGQGILFF
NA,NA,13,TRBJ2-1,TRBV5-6,TGTGCCAGCACTATGACCTCTCGAAGGGAGCAGTTCTTC,CASTMTSRREQFF
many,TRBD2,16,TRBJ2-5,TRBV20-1,TGCAGTGCTAGAGAGCTTCCGGGACTAGTAGGGGAGACCCAGTACTTC,CSARELPGLVGETQYF
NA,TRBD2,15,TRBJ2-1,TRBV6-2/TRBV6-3,TGTGCCAGCAGATCCGGGGGGTTCTTCGGGAATGAGCAGTTCTTC,CASRSGGFFGNEQFF
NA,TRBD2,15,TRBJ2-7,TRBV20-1,TGCAGTGCTGCCCTAGCGGGGGGTCCCTCCTACGAGCAGTACTTC,CSAALAGGPSYEQYF
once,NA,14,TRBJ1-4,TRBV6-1,TGTGCCAGCAGAAACAGGGTGGAGGGTGAAAAACTGTTTTTT,CASRNRVEGEKLFF
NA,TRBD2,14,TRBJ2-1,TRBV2,TGTGCCAGCAATGAGCGGGGGGTTTTAGATGAGCAGTTCTTC,CASNERGVLDEQFF
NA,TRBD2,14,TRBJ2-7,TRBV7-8,TGTGCCAGCAGCTTTAGCGGGATGTCCCACGAGCAGTACTTC,CASSFSGMSHEQYF
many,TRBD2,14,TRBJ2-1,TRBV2,TGTGCCAGCAATCAGCGGGAGGGCCACACTGAGCAGTTCTTC,CASNQREGHTEQFF
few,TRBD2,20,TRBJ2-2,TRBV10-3,TGTGCCATCAGTGAGTCTCCCGGACTAGCGGGAGGACGGGGGACCGGGGAGCTGTTTTTT,CAISESPGLAGGRGTGELFF
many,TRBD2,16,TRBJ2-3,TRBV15,TGTGCCACCAGCAGAGACCTCGCGGGGGGGGCAGATACGCAGTATTTT,CATSRDLAGGADTQYF
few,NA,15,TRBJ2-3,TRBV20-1,TGCAGTGCTCAAAGGAGGGGGGAGGGCACAGATACGCAGTATTTT,CSAQRRGEGTDTQYF
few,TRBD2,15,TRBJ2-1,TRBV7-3,TGTGCCAGCAGCCTTCCGGGACTAGGAGAAAATGAGCAGTTCTTC,CASSLPGLGENEQFF
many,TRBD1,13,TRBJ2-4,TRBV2,TGTGCCAGCCTTAAGACAGGGGAAAACATTCAGTACTTC,CASLKTGENIQYF
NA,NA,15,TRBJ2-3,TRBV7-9,TGTGCCAGCAGCTTAACGGGGGAACCTACAGATACGCAGTATTTT,CASSLTGEPTDTQYF
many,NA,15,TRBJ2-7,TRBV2,TGTGCCAGCATTCTGTCCTTTCCCGGATCGGTGATGCAGTACTTC,CASILSFPGSVMQYF
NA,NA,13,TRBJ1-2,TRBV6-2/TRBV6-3,TGTGCCAGCAGTTATCAGGGCCCGAGCGGCTACACCTTC,CASSYQGPSGYTF
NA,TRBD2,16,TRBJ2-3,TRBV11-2,TGTGCCAGCAGCTTTATAGCGGGAGGGGGCACAGATACGCAGTATTTT,CASSFIAGGGTDTQYF
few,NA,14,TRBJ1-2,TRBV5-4,TGTGCCAGCAGCTTGGGAGCTACTAACTATGGCTACACCTTC,CASSLGATNYGYTF
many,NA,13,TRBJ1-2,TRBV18,TGTGCCAGCTCGCCCGACACTCCTGATGGCTACACCTTC,CASSPDTPDGYTF
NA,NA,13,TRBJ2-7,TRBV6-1,TGTGCCAGCAATAACCAAAGATCCTACGAGCAGTACTTC,CASNNQRSYEQYF
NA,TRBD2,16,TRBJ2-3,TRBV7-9,TGTGCCAGCAGCCCCCCTAGCGGGAGCGGACCAGATACGCAGTATTTT,CASSPPSGSGPDTQYF
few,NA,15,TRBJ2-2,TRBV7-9,TGTGCCAGCAGCTTAGGCCAGGGGAGCACCGGGGAGCTGTTTTTT,CASSLGQGSTGELFF
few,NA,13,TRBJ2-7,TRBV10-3,TGTGCCATCAGTGAGTCGGTCGGAGGCGAGCAGTACTTC,CAISESVGGEQYF
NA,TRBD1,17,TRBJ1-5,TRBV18,TGTGCCAGCTCACCTAGAGGAGGACAGGGGCTTAATCAGCCCCAGCATTTT,CASSPRGGQGLNQPQHF
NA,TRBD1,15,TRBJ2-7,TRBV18,TGTGCCAGCTCACCGGCGTTACAGGGGCTCGAGGAGCAGTACTTC,CASSPALQGLEEQYF
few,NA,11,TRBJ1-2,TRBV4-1,TGCGCCAGCAGCTATCCGGGTGGCTACACCTTC,CASSYPGGYTF
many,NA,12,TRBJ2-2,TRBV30,TGTGCCTGCCCTGCCTACACCGGGGAGCTGTTTTTT,CACPAYTGELFF
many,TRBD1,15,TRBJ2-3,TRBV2,TGTGCCAGCAGCGCATTTCCGGGACAGGGAGATACGCAGTATTTT,CASSAFPGQGDTQYF